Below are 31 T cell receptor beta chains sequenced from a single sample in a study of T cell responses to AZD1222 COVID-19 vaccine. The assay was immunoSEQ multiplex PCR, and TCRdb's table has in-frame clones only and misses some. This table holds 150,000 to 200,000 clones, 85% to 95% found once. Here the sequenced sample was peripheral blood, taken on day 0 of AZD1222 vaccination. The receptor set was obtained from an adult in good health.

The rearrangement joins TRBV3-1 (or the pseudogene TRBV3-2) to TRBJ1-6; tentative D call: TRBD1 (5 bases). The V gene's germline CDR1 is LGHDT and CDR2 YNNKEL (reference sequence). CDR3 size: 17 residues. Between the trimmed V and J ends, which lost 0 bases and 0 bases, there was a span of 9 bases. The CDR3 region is CASSQDPGSSYNSPLHF. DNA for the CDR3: TGTGCCAGCAGCCAAGATCCAGGGAGCTCCTATAATTCACCCCTCCACTTT.

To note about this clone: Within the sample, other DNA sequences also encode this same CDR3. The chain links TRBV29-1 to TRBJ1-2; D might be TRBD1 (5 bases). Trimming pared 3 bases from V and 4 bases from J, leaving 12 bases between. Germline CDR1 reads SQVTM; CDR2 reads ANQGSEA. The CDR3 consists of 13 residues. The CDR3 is CSVEGTGTYGYTF. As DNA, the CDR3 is TGCAGCGTTGAGGGTACGGGGACCTATGGCTACACCTTC.

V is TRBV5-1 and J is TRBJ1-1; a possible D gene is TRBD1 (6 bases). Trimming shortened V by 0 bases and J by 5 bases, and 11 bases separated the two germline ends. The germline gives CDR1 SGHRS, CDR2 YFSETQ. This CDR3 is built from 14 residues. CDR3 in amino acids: CASSLGGQWTEAFF. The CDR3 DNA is TGCGCCAGCAGCTTGGGGGGGCAGTGGACTGAAGCTTTCTTT.

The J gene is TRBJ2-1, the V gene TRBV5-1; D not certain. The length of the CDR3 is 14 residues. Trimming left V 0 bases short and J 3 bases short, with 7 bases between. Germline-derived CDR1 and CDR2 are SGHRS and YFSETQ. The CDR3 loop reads CASSLEQNYNEQFF. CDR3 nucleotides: TGCGCCAGCAGCTTGGAACAGAACTACAATGAGCAGTTCTTC.

CDR3 protein: CASSLAAGRTDTQYF. The CDR3 DNA reads TGTGCCAGCAGCTTAGCCGCGGGGCGGACAGATACGCAGTATTTT. The chain links TRBV7-9 to TRBJ2-3; a weak D match, TRBD2 (6 bases). Per the germline V gene, CDR1 is SEHNR and CDR2 is FQNEAQ (reference sequence). There are 15 residues in the CDR3. The V and J ends lost 0 bases and 3 bases respectively, with 10 bases between them.

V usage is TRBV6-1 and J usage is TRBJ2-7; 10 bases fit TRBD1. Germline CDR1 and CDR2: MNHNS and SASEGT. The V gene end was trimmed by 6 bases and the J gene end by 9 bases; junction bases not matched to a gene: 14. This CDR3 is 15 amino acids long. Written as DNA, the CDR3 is TGTGCCAGCAGACCCTCCGGGACAGGGGCCTGGGTGCAGTACTTC. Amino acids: CASRPSGTGAWVQYF.

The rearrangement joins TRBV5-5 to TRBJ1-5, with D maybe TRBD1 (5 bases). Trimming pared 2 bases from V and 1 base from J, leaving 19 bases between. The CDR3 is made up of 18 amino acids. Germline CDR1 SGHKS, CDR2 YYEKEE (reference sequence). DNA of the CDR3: TGTGCCAGCAGCTTTAGGGATATGGGGACCTTAAGCAATCAGCCCCAGCATTTT. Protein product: CASSFRDMGTLSNQPQHF. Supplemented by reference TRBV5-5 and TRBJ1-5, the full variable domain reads DAGVTQSPTHLIKTRGQQVTLRCSPISGHKSVSWYQQVLGQGPQFIFQYYEKEERGRGNFPDRFSARQFPNYSSELNVNALLLGDSALYLCASSFRDMGTLSNQPQHFGDGTRLSIL.

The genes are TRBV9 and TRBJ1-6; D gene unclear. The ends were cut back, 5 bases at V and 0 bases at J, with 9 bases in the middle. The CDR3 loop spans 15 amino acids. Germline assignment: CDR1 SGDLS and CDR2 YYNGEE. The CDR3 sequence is CASREGLSYNSPLHF. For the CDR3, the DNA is TGTGCCAGCAGGGAAGGGCTCTCCTATAATTCACCCCTCCACTTT.

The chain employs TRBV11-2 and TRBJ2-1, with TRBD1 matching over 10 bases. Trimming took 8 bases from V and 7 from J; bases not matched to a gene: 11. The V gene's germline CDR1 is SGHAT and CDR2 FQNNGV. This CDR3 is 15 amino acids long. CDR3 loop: CASLWGQGRGNEQFF. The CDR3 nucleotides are TGTGCCAGCCTATGGGGACAGGGGAGAGGAAATGAGCAGTTCTTC.

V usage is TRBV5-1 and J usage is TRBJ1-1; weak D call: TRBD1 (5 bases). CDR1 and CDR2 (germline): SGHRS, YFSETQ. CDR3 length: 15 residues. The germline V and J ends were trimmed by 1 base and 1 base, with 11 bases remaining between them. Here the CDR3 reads CASSLYRGENTEAFF. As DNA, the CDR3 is TGCGCCAGCAGCTTGTATCGGGGCGAGAACACTGAAGCTTTCTTT.

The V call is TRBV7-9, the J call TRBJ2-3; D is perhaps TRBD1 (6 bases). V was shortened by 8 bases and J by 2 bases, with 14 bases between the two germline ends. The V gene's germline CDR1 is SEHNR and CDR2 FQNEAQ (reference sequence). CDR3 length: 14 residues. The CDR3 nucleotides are TGTGCCAGCTCAAACAGGGAGACCACAGATACGCAGTATTTT. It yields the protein CASSNRETTDTQYF.

The CDR3, as DNA: TGCGCCAGCAGCCCTCGGGGGGTGTCAGCTAGCTCCTACAATGAGCAGTTCTTC. It encodes CASSPRGVSASSYNEQFF. This sequence joins TRBV5-1 and TRBJ2-1, with 7 positions matching TRBD2. V shed 4 bases and J 0 bases; nucleotides not matched to a gene: 13. The CDR3 length is 18 residues. Germline CDR1 is SGHRS and CDR2 is YFSETQ.

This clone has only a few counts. DNA of the CDR3: TGTGCCAGCAGCCAGGGGACCGCGAACTACGAGCAGTACTTC. It is translated as CASSQGTANYEQYF. J is TRBJ2-7 and V is TRBV11-2; TRBD1 might be the D (6 bases). Deletions cut 5 bases from V and 3 bases from J, with 14 bases between. This CDR3 contains 14 residues. Germline V gene sequence: CDR1 SGHAT, CDR2 FQNNGV.

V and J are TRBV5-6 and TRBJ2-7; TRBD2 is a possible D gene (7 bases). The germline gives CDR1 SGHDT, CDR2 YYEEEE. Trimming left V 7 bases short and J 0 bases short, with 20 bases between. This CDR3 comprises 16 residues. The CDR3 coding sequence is TGTGCCAGCGGGGGGCCTCCACTAGCGAACTCCTACGAGCAGTACTTC. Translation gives CASGGPPLANSYEQYF.

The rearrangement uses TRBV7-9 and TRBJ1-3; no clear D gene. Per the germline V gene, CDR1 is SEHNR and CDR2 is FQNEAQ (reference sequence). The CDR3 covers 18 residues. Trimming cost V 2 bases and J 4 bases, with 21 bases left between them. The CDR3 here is CASSLPTNDKGEGNTIYF. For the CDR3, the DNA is TGTGCCAGCAGCTTACCGACAAACGACAAAGGAGAGGGAAACACCATATATTTT.

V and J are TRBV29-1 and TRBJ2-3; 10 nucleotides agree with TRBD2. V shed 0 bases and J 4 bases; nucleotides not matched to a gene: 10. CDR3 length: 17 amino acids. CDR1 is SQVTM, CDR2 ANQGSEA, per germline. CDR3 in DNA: TGCAGCGTTGAAGATCTTACTCAGCGGGGGGGCGCAGATACGCAGTATTTT. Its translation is CSVEDLTQRGGADTQYF.

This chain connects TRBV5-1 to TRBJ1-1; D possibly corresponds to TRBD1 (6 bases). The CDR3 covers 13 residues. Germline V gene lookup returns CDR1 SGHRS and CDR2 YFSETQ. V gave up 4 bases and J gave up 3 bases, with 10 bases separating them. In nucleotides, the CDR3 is TGCGCCAGCAGCCCCTCAGGGGACACTGAAGCTTTCTTT. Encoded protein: CASSPSGDTEAFF. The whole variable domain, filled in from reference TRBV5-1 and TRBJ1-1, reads KAGVTQTPRYLIKTRGQQVTLSCSPISGHRSVSWYQQTPGQGLQFLFEYFSETQRNKGNFPGRFSGRQFSNSRSEMNVSTLELGDSALYLCASSPSGDTEAFFGQGTRLTVV.

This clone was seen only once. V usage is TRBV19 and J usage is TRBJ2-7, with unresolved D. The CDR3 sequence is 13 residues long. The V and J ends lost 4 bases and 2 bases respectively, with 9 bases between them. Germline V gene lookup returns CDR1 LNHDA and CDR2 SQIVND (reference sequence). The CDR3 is CASSRTVAYEQYF. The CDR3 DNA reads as TGTGCCAGTAGTAGAACCGTAGCCTACGAGCAGTACTTC.

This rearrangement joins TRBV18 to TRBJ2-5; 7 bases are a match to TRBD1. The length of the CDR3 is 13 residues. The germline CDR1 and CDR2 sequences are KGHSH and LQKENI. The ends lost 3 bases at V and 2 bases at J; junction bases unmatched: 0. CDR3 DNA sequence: TGTGCCAGCTCACCGGGACAGCAAGAGACCCAGTACTTC. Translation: CASSPGQQETQYF.

The CDR3 DNA is TGTGCTAGTGGAACTCAGGGCTTATTGGATGGGGCCAACGTCCTGACTTTC. Protein product: CASGTQGLLDGANVLTF. The chain uses TRBV12-5 and TRBJ2-6; D perhaps matches TRBD1 (5 bases). From germline, CDR1 is LGHNT and CDR2 FRNRAP. Trimming stripped 6 bases from V and 3 bases from J, with 18 bases between. The length of the CDR3 is 17 residues.

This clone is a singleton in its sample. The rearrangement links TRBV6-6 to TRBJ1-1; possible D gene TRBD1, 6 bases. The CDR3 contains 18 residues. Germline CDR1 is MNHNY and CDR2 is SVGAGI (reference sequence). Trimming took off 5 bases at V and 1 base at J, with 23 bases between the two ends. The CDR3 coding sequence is TGTGCCAGCAGTCCCAAGGGCCAGGGGATGAGTAAGAACACTGAAGCTTTCTTT. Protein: CASSPKGQGMSKNTEAFF.

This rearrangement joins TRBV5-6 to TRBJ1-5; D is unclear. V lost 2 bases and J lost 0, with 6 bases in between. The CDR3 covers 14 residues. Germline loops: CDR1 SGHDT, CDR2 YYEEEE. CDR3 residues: CASSFGYSNQPQHF. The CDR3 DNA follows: TGTGCCAGCAGCTTCGGGTATAGCAATCAGCCCCAGCATTTT.

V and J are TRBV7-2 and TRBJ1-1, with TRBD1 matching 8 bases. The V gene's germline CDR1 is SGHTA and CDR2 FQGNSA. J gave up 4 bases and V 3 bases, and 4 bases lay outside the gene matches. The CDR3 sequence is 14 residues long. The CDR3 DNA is TGTGCCAGCAGCTTGACAGGGGCTGGCACTGAAGCTTTCTTT. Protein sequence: CASSLTGAGTEAFF.

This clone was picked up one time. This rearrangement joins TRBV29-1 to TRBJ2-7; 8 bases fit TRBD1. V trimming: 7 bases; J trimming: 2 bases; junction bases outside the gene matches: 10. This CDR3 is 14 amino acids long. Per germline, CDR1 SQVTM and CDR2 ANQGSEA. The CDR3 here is CSAASGTGPYEQYF. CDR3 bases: TGCAGCGCTGCATCCGGGACAGGCCCCTACGAGCAGTACTTC.

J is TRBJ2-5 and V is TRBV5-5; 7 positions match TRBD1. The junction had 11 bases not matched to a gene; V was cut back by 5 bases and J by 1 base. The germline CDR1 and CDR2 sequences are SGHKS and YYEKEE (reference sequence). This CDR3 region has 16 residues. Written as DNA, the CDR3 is TGTGCCAGCAGGTTTCCGGGACAGACGATCCAAGAGACCCAGTACTTC. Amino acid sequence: CASRFPGQTIQETQYF.

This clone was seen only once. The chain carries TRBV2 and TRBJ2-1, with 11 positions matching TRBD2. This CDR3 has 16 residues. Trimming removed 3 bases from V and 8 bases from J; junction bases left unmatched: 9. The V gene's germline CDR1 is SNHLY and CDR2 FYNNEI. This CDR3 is CASSEALLAGGDEQFF. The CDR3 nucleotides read TGTGCCAGCAGTGAGGCCCTCCTAGCGGGAGGCGATGAGCAGTTCTTC.

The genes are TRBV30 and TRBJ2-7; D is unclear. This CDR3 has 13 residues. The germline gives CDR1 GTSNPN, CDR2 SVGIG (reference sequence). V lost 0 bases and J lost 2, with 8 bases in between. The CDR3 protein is CAWSVRVPYEQYF. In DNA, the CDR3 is TGTGCCTGGAGTGTACGAGTTCCCTACGAGCAGTACTTC.

The CDR3 DNA reads as TGTGCCAGCAGTTTCCAGGGATTGGAAAAACTGTTTTTT. Protein product: CASSFQGLEKLFF. The chain uses TRBV27 and TRBJ1-4; possibly TRBD1 for D (5 bases). The CDR3 is 13 amino acids. CDR1 MNHEY and CDR2 SMNVEV come from the germline V gene (reference sequence). The V end lost 3 bases, the J end lost 8 bases, and 10 bases lay between the germline ends.

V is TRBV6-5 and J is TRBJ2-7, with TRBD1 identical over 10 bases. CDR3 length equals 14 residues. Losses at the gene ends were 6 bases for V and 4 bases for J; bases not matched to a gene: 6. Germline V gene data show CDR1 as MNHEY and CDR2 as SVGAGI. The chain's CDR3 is CASRSGQGLYEQYF. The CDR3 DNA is TGTGCCAGCAGATCGGGACAGGGGCTTTACGAGCAGTACTTC.

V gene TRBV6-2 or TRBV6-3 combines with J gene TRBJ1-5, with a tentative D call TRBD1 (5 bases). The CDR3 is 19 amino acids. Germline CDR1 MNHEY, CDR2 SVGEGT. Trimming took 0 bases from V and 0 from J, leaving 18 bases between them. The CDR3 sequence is CASSYSFGGVFHSNQPQHF. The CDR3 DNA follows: TGTGCCAGCAGTTACTCGTTCGGGGGGGTTTTTCATAGCAATCAGCCCCAGCATTTT.

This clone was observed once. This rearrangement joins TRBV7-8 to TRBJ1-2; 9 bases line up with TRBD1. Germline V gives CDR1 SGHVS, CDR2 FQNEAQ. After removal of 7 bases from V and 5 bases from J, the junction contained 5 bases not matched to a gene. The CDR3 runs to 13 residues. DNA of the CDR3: TGTGCCAGCACCTCGGACAGGGGTTATGGCTACACCTTC. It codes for CASTSDRGYGYTF.